This T cell receptor (beta chain) comes out of a study of CD8 T cells in Susac syndrome. The authors reverse transcribed roughly 0.5 to 1 ug RNA with random hexamers. Across 54 Vbeta and 13 Jbeta, TCR beta CDR3 was amplified with immunoSEQ multiplex PCR. TCRdb re-derived calls from the immunoSEQ multiplex PCR reads in MiXCR, one entry per CDR3 protein. The sample lists 110,000 or so distinct CDR3 sequences, 85% to 95% seen once, with 0.093% in the top ten. The CDR3 is 13 amino acids. From germline, CDR1 is KGHDR and CDR2 SFDVKD. Trimming pared 9 bases from V and 5 bases from J, leaving 15 bases between.

Sequenced material: CD4+ T cells from PBMCs. This receptor was obtained from a human donor with multiple sclerosis. The chain links TRBV24-1 to TRBJ1-1, with D possibly TRBD1 on 5 matching bases. The CDR3: CATQSREGTEAFF. DNA of the CDR3: TGTGCCACCCAATCCAGGGAAGGGACTGAAGCTTTCTTT.